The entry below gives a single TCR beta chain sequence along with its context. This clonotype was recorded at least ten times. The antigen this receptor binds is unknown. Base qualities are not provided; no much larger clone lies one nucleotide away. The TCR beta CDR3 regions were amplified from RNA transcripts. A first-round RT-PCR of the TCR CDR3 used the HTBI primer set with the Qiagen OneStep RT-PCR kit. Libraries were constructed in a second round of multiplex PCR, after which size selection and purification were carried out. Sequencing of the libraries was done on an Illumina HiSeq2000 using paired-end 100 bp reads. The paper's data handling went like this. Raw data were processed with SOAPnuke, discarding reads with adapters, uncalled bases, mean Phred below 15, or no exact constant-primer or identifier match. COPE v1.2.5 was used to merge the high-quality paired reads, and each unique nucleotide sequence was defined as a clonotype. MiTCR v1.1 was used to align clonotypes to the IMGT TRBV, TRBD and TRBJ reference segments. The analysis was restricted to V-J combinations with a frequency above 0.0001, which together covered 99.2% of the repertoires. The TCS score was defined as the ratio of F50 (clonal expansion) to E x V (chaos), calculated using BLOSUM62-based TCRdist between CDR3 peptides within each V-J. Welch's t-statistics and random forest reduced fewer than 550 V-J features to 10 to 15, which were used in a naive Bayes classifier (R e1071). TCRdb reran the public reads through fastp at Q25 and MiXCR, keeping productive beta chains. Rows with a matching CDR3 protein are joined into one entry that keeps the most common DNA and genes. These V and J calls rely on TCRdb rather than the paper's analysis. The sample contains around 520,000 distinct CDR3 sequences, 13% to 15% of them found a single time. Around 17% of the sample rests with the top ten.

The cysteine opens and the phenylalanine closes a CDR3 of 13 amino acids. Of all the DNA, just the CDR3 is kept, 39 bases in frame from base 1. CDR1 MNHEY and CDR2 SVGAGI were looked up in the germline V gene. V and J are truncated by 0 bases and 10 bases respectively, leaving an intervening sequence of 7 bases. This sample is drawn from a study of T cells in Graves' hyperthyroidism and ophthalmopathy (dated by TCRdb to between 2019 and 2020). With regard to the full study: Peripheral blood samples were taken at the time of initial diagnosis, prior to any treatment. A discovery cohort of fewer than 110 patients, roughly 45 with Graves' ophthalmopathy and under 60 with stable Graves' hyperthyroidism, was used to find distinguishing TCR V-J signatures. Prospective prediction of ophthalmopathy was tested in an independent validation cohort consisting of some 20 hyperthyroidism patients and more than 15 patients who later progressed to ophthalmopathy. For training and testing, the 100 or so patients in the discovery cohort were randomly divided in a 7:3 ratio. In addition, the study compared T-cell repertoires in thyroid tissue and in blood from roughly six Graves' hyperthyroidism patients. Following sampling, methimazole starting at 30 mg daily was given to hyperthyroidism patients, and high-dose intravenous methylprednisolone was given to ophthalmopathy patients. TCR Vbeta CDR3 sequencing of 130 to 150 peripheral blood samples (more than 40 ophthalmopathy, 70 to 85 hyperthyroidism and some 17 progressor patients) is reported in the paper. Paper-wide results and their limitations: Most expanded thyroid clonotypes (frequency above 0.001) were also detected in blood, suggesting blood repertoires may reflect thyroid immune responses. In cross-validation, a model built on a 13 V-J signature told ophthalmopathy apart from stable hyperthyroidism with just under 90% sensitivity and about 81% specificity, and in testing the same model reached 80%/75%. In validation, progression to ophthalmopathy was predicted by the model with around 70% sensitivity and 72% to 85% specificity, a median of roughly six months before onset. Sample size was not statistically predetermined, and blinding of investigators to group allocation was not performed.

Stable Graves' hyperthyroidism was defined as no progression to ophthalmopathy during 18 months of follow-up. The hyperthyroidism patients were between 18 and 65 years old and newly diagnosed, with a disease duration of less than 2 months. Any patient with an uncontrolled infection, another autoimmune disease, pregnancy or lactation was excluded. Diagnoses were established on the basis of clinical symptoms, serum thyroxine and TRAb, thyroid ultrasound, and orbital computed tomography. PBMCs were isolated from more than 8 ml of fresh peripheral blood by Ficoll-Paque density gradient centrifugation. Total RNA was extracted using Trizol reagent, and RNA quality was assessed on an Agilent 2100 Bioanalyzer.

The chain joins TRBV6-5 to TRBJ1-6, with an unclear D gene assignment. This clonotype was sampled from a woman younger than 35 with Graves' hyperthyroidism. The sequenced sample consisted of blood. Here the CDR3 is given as CASSYSRSSPLHF. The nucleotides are TGTGCCAGCAGTTACTCGAGGTCCTCACCCCTCCACTTT.